This is a list of T cell receptor beta chains from one sample in a study of cytomegalovirus exposure and HLA in healthy donors. TCRdb keeps only in-frame clones here, not all; method: immunoSEQ multiplex PCR. This sample has 55,000 to 65,000 clones, with around 86% found just once. Sequenced: PBMCs. These receptors were collected from a female donor in good health and CMV-seronegative. Each CDR3 is given with its conserved first and last residue. Fields, in order: D gene, CDR3 length, clone size, V gene, J gene, CDR3 protein, CDR3 DNA. The D gene is left open where the match is weak. Only part of the rows carry a size: once, few, many, or a class if the clone is expanded.

-	13	-	TRBV2	TRBJ1-2	CASEGDINYGYTF	TGTGCCAGCGAAGGCGACATAAACTATGGCTACACCTTC
TRBD1	13	once	TRBV5-1	TRBJ2-1	CASSVGTANEQFF	TGCGCCAGCAGCGTGGGGACAGCTAATGAGCAGTTCTTC
TRBD1	13	-	TRBV6-5	TRBJ1-1	CASSRGLATEAFF	TGTGCCAGCAGCAGGGGGCTGGCCACTGAAGCTTTCTTT
TRBD1	15	-	TRBV4-1	TRBJ1-5	CASRETGGSSQPQHF	TGCGCCAGCAGAGAGACAGGGGGCTCCAGTCAGCCCCAGCATTTT
-	16	-	TRBV7-3	TRBJ2-1	CASSFIATSSYNEQFF	TGTGCCAGCAGCTTCATCGCGACTAGTAGTTACAATGAGCAGTTCTTC
TRBD2	16	-	TRBV7-9	TRBJ2-7	CASSSRLAGGSYEQYF	TGTGCCAGCAGCTCCCGACTAGCGGGAGGTTCCTACGAGCAGTACTTC
TRBD2	15	-	TRBV7-9	TRBJ2-7	CASSPGLAGPYEQYF	TGTGCCAGCAGCCCGGGACTAGCGGGACCCTACGAGCAGTACTTC
-	15	-	TRBV4-2	TRBJ1-3	CASSQDQGSGNTIYF	TGTGCCAGCAGCCAAGATCAGGGGTCTGGAAACACCATATATTTT
-	13	few	TRBV6-4	TRBJ2-1	CASSDSDNNEQFF	TGTGCCAGCAGTGACTCGGACAACAATGAGCAGTTCTTC
-	15	-	TRBV11-2	TRBJ2-7	CASSLDPAQDYEQYF	TGTGCCAGCAGCTTAGACCCGGCCCAAGACTACGAGCAGTACTTC
-	15	-	TRBV5-1	TRBJ1-1	CASSLVETANTEAFF	TGCGCCAGCAGCTTGGTGGAGACAGCTAACACTGAAGCTTTCTTT
-	13	-	TRBV7-2	TRBJ1-2	CVAAPGSDYGYTF	TGTGTAGCGGCTCCGGGTAGCGACTATGGCTACACCTTC
-	16	-	TRBV5-8	TRBJ2-3	CASSSGSRAVTDTQYF	TGTGCCAGCAGCTCGGGATCCCGGGCGGTCACAGATACGCAGTATTTT
-	13	-	TRBV6-1	TRBJ1-1	CATTDSANTEAFF	TGTGCCACCACGGACAGCGCGAACACTGAAGCTTTCTTT
-	16	-	TRBV11-1	TRBJ2-7	CASSPRLLLNSYEQYF	TGTGCCAGCAGCCCCCGTCTACTCCTGAACTCCTACGAGCAGTACTTC
-	14	-	TRBV2	TRBJ1-1	CASSQQGGNTEAFF	TGTGCTAGCAGTCAGCAAGGGGGGAACACTGAAGCTTTCTTT
-	14	-	TRBV19	TRBJ2-7	CASRPGQRSYEQYF	TGTGCCAGTAGACCCGGACAGCGTAGCTACGAGCAGTACTTC
TRBD1	18	-	TRBV19	TRBJ2-2	CASRTPSIGTGNTGELFF	TGTGCCAGTAGAACACCTAGTATAGGGACAGGGAACACCGGGGAGCTGTTTTTT
-	13	-	TRBV19	TRBJ2-3	CARPYTSSDTQYF	TGTGCCAGGCCCTACACTAGTTCAGATACGCAGTATTTT
TRBD2	14	-	TRBV5-1	TRBJ2-7	CASSLAGDAYEQYF	TGCGCCAGCAGCCTAGCGGGAGACGCCTACGAGCAGTACTTC
-	16	-	TRBV7-9	TRBJ2-6	CSSSGGRTSGANVLTF	TGTTCCAGCAGTGGGGGCCGGACCTCTGGGGCCAACGTCCTGACTTTC
-	16	-	TRBV9	TRBJ2-3	CASSDPSGIATDTQYF	TGTGCCAGCAGCGATCCCTCCGGGATCGCGACAGATACGCAGTATTTT
-	14	once	TRBV29-1	TRBJ1-5	CSVVEGAGNQPQHF	TGCAGCGTTGTGGAGGGCGCGGGCAATCAGCCCCAGCATTTT
-	17	-	TRBV15	TRBJ2-5	CATSRDPGEGRKETQYF	TGTGCCACCAGCAGAGATCCAGGGGAGGGAAGGAAAGAGACCCAGTACTTC
TRBD2	18	-	TRBV15	TRBJ2-6	CATSPMTSGGPGANVLTF	TGTGCCACCAGCCCGATGACTAGCGGGGGGCCTGGGGCCAACGTCCTGACTTTC